Presented here are 11 T cell receptor beta chains from one specimen sequenced in a study of T-cell memory formation after mild COVID-19. TCRdb reprocessed the 5' RACE reads via MiXCR and lists one record per CDR3 protein. The repertoire holds about 400,000 distinct CDR3 sequences, with around 24% as singletons. The sample consisted of PBMCs or a T cell subset sorted from them (not recorded which). Every receptor here comes from an adult woman who had mild COVID-19 (a few samples of this study predate the infection). Cell type and time point are not known.

The V call is TRBV20-1, the J call TRBJ2-7; TRBD1 aligns across 7 bases. With V trimmed by 6 bases and J by 3 bases, 11 bases remained unmatched. Germline values: CDR1 DFQATT, CDR2 SNEGSKA (reference sequence). The CDR3 loop spans 14 amino acids. CDR3 residues: CSATDRDAYYEQYF. In DNA form, the CDR3 reads TGCAGTGCAACTGACAGGGACGCTTACTACGAGCAGTACTTC.

The CDR3 sequence: CASRSGGGYEQYF. The CDR3 region has the DNA TGCGCCAGCAGGTCAGGGGGCGGCTACGAGCAGTACTTC. This chain connects TRBV5-1 to TRBJ2-7, with 8 bases aligning to TRBD1. Germline trimming cut 5 bases from V and 3 bases from J; bases unmatched to any gene: 4. CDR3 size: 13 residues. Germline loops: CDR1 SGHRS, CDR2 YFSETQ.

The V gene is TRBV20-1, the J gene TRBJ1-5, with D tentatively TRBD1 (5 bases). Germline V gene lookup returns CDR1 DFQATT and CDR2 SNEGSKA (reference sequence). V was shortened by 4 bases and J by 2 bases, with 9 bases between the two germline ends. The CDR3 covers 13 residues. The CDR3 coding sequence is TGCAGTGCTATAGGAGGGGGCAATCAGCCCCAGCATTTT. This translates into CSAIGGGNQPQHF.

The rearrangement uses TRBV6-2 or TRBV6-3 and TRBJ2-7; D gene ambiguous. This CDR3 is 13 amino acids long. In germline, CDR1 is MNHEY, CDR2 SVGEGT. Trimming left V 8 bases short and J 4 bases short, with 15 bases between. CDR3 sequence (DNA): TGTGCCAGCCGACGGAGTTCTGTTTACGAGCAGTACTTC. Protein: CASRRSSVYEQYF.

This clonotype was seen a handful of times. V gene TRBV5-6 combines with J gene TRBJ2-5; no firm D call. V lost 5 bases and J 2 bases, leaving 10 bases between the germline ends. Germline loops: CDR1 SGHDT, CDR2 YYEEEE. The length of the CDR3 is 13 residues. The CDR3 protein is CASRVGNQETQYF. The DNA of the CDR3 is TGTGCCAGCAGAGTGGGGAATCAAGAGACCCAGTACTTC.

The table lists this clonotype with a few counts. The genes are TRBV7-3 and TRBJ2-4; D perhaps matches TRBD1 (5 bases). The CDR3 is 21 amino acids. V dropped 5 bases and J dropped 1 base, with 30 bases sitting between them. Germline lookup yields CDR1 SGHTA and CDR2 FQGTGA. The CDR3 bases are TGTGCCAGCAGCCCGGGTGGTCCGGAACAGGCCACTATGTGGGCCAAAAACATTCAGTACTTC. Encoded protein: CASSPGGPEQATMWAKNIQYF.

V gene TRBV7-9 combines with J gene TRBJ2-4, with a possible D match to TRBD2 (6 bases). This CDR3 is built from 13 residues. Trimming cost V 2 bases and J 14 bases, with 16 bases left between them. Per the germline V gene, CDR1 is SEHNR and CDR2 is FQNEAQ (reference sequence). This chain's CDR3 is CASSLIVGGGKYF. Here the CDR3 DNA reads TGTGCCAGCAGCTTAATTGTTGGCGGCGGGAAGTACTTC.

The chain carries TRBV24-1 and TRBJ1-2; D perhaps matches TRBD1 (5 bases). This CDR3 spans 13 amino acids. The V end was cut by 8 bases, the J end by 8 bases, with 17 bases between. CDR1 and CDR2 (germline): KGHDR, SFDVKD. The DNA for the CDR3 is TGTGCCACCAATCGGAAGGGTACAGGAGGCTACACCTTC. This gives the protein CATNRKGTGGYTF.

CDR3 nucleotides: TGTGCCAGCAGTCTGAGGGGGGCCTACGAGCAGTACTTC. Encoded protein: CASSLRGAYEQYF. V usage is TRBV27 and J usage is TRBJ2-7, with D perhaps matching TRBD1 or TRBD2 (6 bases each). V was shortened by 5 bases and J by 2 bases, with 10 bases between the two germline ends. The CDR3 spans 13 residues. Germline assignment: CDR1 MNHEY and CDR2 SMNVEV (reference sequence).

DNA of the CDR3: TGTGCCAGCAGTTATACTAGCGGGAGGAAGAATGAGCAGTTCTTC. Its protein is CASSYTSGRKNEQFF. V is TRBV7-9 and J is TRBJ2-1, with 12 bases identical to TRBD2. The germline gives CDR1 SEHNR, CDR2 FQNEAQ (reference sequence). V lost 6 bases and J lost 7; bases outside the gene matches: 7. CDR3 size: 15 residues.

The V call is TRBV3-1, the J call TRBJ2-1; D uncertain. V lost 1 base and J 8 bases, leaving 12 bases between the germline ends. This CDR3 is built from 14 residues. The germline gives CDR1 LGHDT, CDR2 YNNKEL (reference sequence). The CDR3 reads CASSQVLRIYEQFF. The CDR3 bases are TGTGCCAGCAGCCAAGTCCTCAGAATTTATGAGCAGTTCTTC.